This T cell receptor beta chain is from a study of T cells in Graves' hyperthyroidism and ophthalmopathy. Study conclusions and caveats: Most clonotypes that expanded in the thyroid above 0.001 also showed up in blood. Ophthalmopathy and stable hyperthyroidism were told apart by a 13 V-J model.

RNA transcripts provided the source from which TCR beta CDR3 regions were amplified. During a first-round RT-PCR of the TCR CDR3, the HTBI primer set was used. TCRdb re-derived calls from the multiplex PCR reads in MiXCR, one entry per CDR3 protein. This table has about 520,000 distinct CDR3 sequences, about 24% appearing once. Of note for this clonotype: The antigen remains unidentified. With a much larger clone just one base away, this may be a read error.

Patients were excluded because of uncontrolled infection, other autoimmune disease, pregnancy or lactation. Clinical symptoms, serum thyroxine, TRAb, thyroid ultrasound and orbital computed tomography informed diagnoses. The TCR was taken from a woman in her twenties or thirties with Graves' ophthalmopathy. Sequenced: blood.

CDR3 nucleotide sequence: TGTGCCAACAGTTTGACAGGGTGGAACATTAAGTACTTC. This encodes CANSLTGWNIKYF. The chain couples TRBV28 to TRBJ2-4, with 7 bases aligning to TRBD1. Germline V lookup: CDR1 MDHEN, CDR2 SYDVKM. This CDR3 is built from 13 residues.